The 19 T cell receptor beta chains given below trace back to one sample, sequenced in a study of T cells after yellow fever vaccination. TCRdb reanalysed the 5' RACE reads using MiXCR and keeps one entry per CDR3 protein. Of approximately 580,000 distinct CDR3 sequences listed, about a sixth are singletons. Source: PBMCs, taken 5 to 6 days after the first yellow fever vaccination. The receptors shown here come from a man between 18 and 29 years old who received the YFV17D yellow fever vaccine.

This clonotype was seen only a few times. This chain connects TRBV18 to TRBJ2-5; 7 positions match TRBD2. The CDR3 length is 15 residues. J lost 3 bases, V lost 3 bases, and 7 bases had no gene match. The germline V gene encodes CDR1 KGHSH and CDR2 LQKENI. CDR3 coding DNA: TGTGCCAGCTCACCCCGGGGGGAGACAAAAGAGACCCAGTACTTC. Protein product: CASSPRGETKETQYF.

In this sample, this clonotype turned up many times. The V gene is TRBV5-1, the J gene TRBJ2-5; perhaps TRBD1 as D (5 bases). Germline CDR1 reads SGHRS; CDR2 reads YFSETQ. Between the trimmed V and J ends, which lost 4 bases and 2 bases, there was a span of 18 bases. The CDR3 has 16 residues. Here the CDR3 DNA reads TGCGCCAGCAGCAGTTACAAGACAGCCTTACAAGAGACCCAGTACTTC. Encoded protein: CASSSYKTALQETQYF.

This clonotype was observed a handful of times. This chain joins TRBV29-1 and TRBJ2-7; 10 bases align to TRBD1. There are 13 residues in the CDR3. Germline values: CDR1 SQVTM, CDR2 ANQGSEA. With 4 bases clipped from V and 2 bases from J, the junction kept 2 bases outside the gene matches. The CDR3 nucleotides are TGCAGCGTTGGAGGGACAGGGGCCTACGAGCAGTACGTC. As protein: CSVGGTGAYEQYV.

This rearrangement joins TRBV6-1 to TRBJ2-4; TRBD2 agrees at 8 bases. There are 15 residues in the CDR3. The germline V gene has CDR1 MNHNS and CDR2 SASEGT. Trimming cost V 9 bases and J 5 bases; bases outside gene matches: 12. The CDR3 loop reads CARGVTGGRENIQYF. In DNA, the CDR3 is TGTGCCAGGGGCGTGACGGGGGGGCGTGAAAACATTCAGTACTTC.

This clonotype was found a few times. The V gene is TRBV7-9, the J gene TRBJ2-3, with D perhaps being TRBD1 or TRBD2 (6 bases each). The V and J ends lost 6 bases and 2 bases respectively, with 15 bases between them. CDR1 SEHNR and CDR2 FQNEAQ come from the germline V gene (reference sequence). CDR3 length: 15 residues. The CDR3 region is CASRGRTVHTDTQYF. The CDR3 region has the DNA TGTGCCAGCAGGGGGAGGACAGTCCACACAGATACGCAGTATTTT.

V usage is TRBV20-1 and J usage is TRBJ2-1; tentative D call: TRBD2 (6 bases). The germline gives CDR1 DFQATT, CDR2 SNEGSKA (reference sequence). V was trimmed by 4 bases and J by 3 bases, leaving 16 bases between them. The CDR3 has 15 residues. CDR3 in DNA: TGCAGTGCTAAAGCTCGCGGGGTTGTCTACAATGAGCAGTTCTTC. It yields the protein CSAKARGVVYNEQFF.

This clonotype has a count of ten or more. This chain links TRBV3-1 with TRBJ1-1; D uncertain. Germline loops: CDR1 LGHDT, CDR2 YNNKEL (reference sequence). This CDR3 has 13 amino acids. V was clipped by 4 bases and J by 1 base, with 7 bases between them. CDR3 residues: CASSPWGNTEAFF. DNA of the CDR3: TGTGCCAGCAGCCCTTGGGGGAACACTGAAGCTTTCTTT.

This clonotype was observed a few times. The chain recombines TRBV6-1 with TRBJ2-7; unclear D gene. Trimming removed 3 bases at V and 4 bases at J, with 16 bases between. The germline CDR1 and CDR2 sequences are MNHNS and SASEGT. The CDR3 covers 15 residues. The CDR3: CASSEVPSSRYEQYV. CDR3 DNA: TGTGCCAGCAGTGAGGTTCCATCGTCGAGATACGAGCAGTACGTC.

V is TRBV20-1 and J is TRBJ2-2; D might be TRBD2 (5 bases). Germline CDR1 is DFQATT and CDR2 is SNEGSKA (reference sequence). Between the trimmed V and J ends, which lost 6 bases and 0 bases, there was a span of 14 bases. The CDR3 length is 15 residues. The CDR3 loop reads CSARGQRPNTGELFF. CDR3 sequence (DNA): TGCAGTGCCCGGGGTCAGCGACCGAACACCGGGGAGCTGTTTTTT.

The chain combines TRBV5-4 with TRBJ2-3; D ambiguous. V lost 5 bases and J lost 6, with 19 bases in between. The length of the CDR3 is 15 residues. CDR1 SGHNT and CDR2 YYREEE come from the germline V gene (reference sequence). The CDR3 loop is CASSAAGVYGDTQYF. The CDR3 bases are TGTGCCAGCAGTGCTGCTGGAGTTTATGGGGATACGCAGTATTTT.

This clonotype showed up just a few times. This chain connects TRBV18 to TRBJ2-3; D not certain. V dropped 0 bases and J dropped 1 base, with 8 bases sitting between them. CDR1 is KGHSH and CDR2 is LQKENI in the germline V gene. The CDR3 consists of 15 residues. CDR3 loop: CASSPPGLGTDTQYF. CDR3 coding DNA: TGTGCCAGCTCACCACCCGGTCTGGGCACAGATACGCAGTATTTT.

The chain links TRBV4-2 to TRBJ1-2, with a weak D call TRBD1 (5 bases). V was cut by 2 bases and J by 4 bases, with 17 bases left in between. The germline V gene encodes CDR1 LGHNA and CDR2 YNFKEQ. CDR3 length: 16 amino acids. The CDR3 loop is CASSQLGVGLSYGYTF. The CDR3 DNA reads TGTGCCAGCAGCCAATTAGGGGTCGGGCTTAGCTATGGCTACACCTTC.

This chain uses TRBV5-4 with TRBJ2-5; D not certain. V gave up 5 bases and J gave up 2 bases, with 7 bases separating them. The CDR3 is made up of 12 amino acids. CDR1 is SGHNT and CDR2 is YYREEE in the germline V gene (reference sequence). This chain's CDR3 is CASRAWQETQYF. CDR3 nucleotides: TGTGCCAGCAGGGCGTGGCAAGAGACCCAGTACTTC.

This clonotype was picked up many times. V is TRBV20-1 and J is TRBJ1-4; D might be TRBD1 (5 bases). The germline gives CDR1 DFQATT, CDR2 SNEGSKA (reference sequence). V was trimmed by 0 bases and J by 8 bases, leaving 16 bases between them. The CDR3 runs 15 residues. In DNA, the CDR3 is TGCAGTGCTAGAGATCGGGCTGCAGGGTACGAAAAACTGTTTTTT. The encoded protein is CSARDRAAGYEKLFF.

This clonotype was counted only a few times. The rearrangement links TRBV6-1 to TRBJ2-6; D gene ambiguous. This CDR3 contains 15 residues. Germline V gene sequence: CDR1 MNHNS, CDR2 SASEGT. The V and J ends lost 5 bases and 0 bases respectively, with 8 bases between them. The chain's CDR3 is CASSRANSGANVLTF. As DNA, the CDR3 is TGTGCCAGCAGTAGGGCAAACTCTGGGGCCAACGTCCTGACTTTC.

Concerning this clonotype: Germline is not matched at one junction end, which may reflect a read error. V and J are TRBV20-1 and TRBJ2-3, with D unclear. The germline V gene has CDR1 DFQATT and CDR2 SNEGSKA (reference sequence). This CDR3 region has 13 residues. The CDR3 here is CRAKGRGTDTQYF. As DNA, the CDR3 is TGCAGAGCTAAAGGGCGCGGCACAGATACGCAGTATTTT.

This clonotype was detected a few times. The chain couples TRBV6-6 to TRBJ2-3, with no clear D. CDR3 size: 13 residues. Germline V CDR1 and CDR2: MNHNY, SVGAGI (reference sequence). V lost 1 base to trimming and J lost 6 bases, with 8 bases between them. CDR3 region: CASSYLTLDTQYF. In nucleotides, the CDR3 is TGTGCCAGCAGTTACTTAACGTTGGATACGCAGTATTTT.

This clonotype turned up a few times. The rearrangement joins TRBV6-5 to TRBJ2-3, with D perhaps matching TRBD1 or TRBD2 (5 bases each). The ends were cut back, 6 bases at V and 0 bases at J, with 13 bases in the middle. Germline V CDR1 and CDR2: MNHEY, SVGAGI. The CDR3 has 15 amino acids. Here the CDR3 reads CASSPWGSSTDTQYF. The CDR3 bases are TGTGCCAGCAGCCCCTGGGGGTCTAGCACAGATACGCAGTATTTT.

This clonotype turned up a few times. CDR3: CASSPGTVEKPLHF. The DNA of the CDR3 is TGTGCCAGCAGTCCCGGGACAGTGGAGAAACCCCTCCACTTT. V usage is TRBV12-3 or TRBV12-4 and J usage is TRBJ1-6; 7 bases fit TRBD1. This CDR3 is 14 amino acids long. The junction had 10 bases not matched to a gene; V was cut back by 5 bases and J by 12 bases.